The 22 T cell receptor beta chains listed next were all sequenced from one sample in a study of graft-versus-host responses after intestinal transplantation. Intraepithelial lymphocytes and lamina propria lymphocytes were released through processing of graft tissue. Method: immunoSEQ multiplex PCR; TCRdb's copy keeps in-frame clones and lacks some. The table lists more than 50,000 clones, 89% of them singletons. The specimen was ileum tissue, collected roughly 390 days after transplant. Receptor source: a human patient who received an intestinal transplant, so some T cells may come from the graft donor.

This chain connects TRBV5-1 to TRBJ1-3; D uncertain. Trimming removed 0 bases from V and 4 bases from J, with 11 bases in between. Germline V gene sequence: CDR1 SGHRS, CDR2 YFSETQ. The CDR3 runs to 15 residues. CDR3 sequence reads: CASSLGSGNGNTIYF. CDR3 nucleotide sequence: TGCGCCAGCAGCTTGGGATCGGGGAACGGAAACACCATATATTTT. The full variable domain, its missing parts supplied by reference TRBV5-1 and TRBJ1-3, is KAGVTQTPRYLIKTRGQQVTLSCSPISGHRSVSWYQQTPGQGLQFLFEYFSETQRNKGNFPGRFSGRQFSNSRSEMNVSTLELGDSALYLCASSLGSGNGNTIYFGEGSWLTVV.

The chain recombines TRBV30 with TRBJ2-7; 8 bases are shared with TRBD1. This CDR3 has 13 amino acids. CDR1 and CDR2 (germline): GTSNPN, SVGIG (reference sequence). Trimming cost V 4 bases and J 2 bases; bases outside gene matches: 4. As DNA, the CDR3 is TGTGCCTGGACAGGGGGCTCGACCTACGAGCAGTACTTC. Translated, it gives CAWTGGSTYEQYF. Full variable domain (outside the CDR3, taken from reference TRBV30 and TRBJ2-7): SQTIHQWPATLVQPVGSPLSLECTVEGTSNPNLYWYRQAAGRGLQLLFYSVGIGQISSEVPQNLSASRPQDRQFILSSKKLLLSDSGFYLCAWTGGSTYEQYFGPGTRLTVT.

V gene TRBV4-1 combines with J gene TRBJ1-3; D remains ambiguous. This CDR3 has 16 residues. CDR1 and CDR2 from the germline V gene are MGHRA and YSYEKL. Trimming took off 4 bases at V and 2 bases at J, with 15 bases between the two ends. The CDR3 nucleotides read TGCGCCAGCAGCCTCGCGGACCCGGTCACTGGAAACACCATATATTTT. This gives the protein CASSLADPVTGNTIYF.

The genes are TRBV27 and TRBJ2-1, with 12 bases fitting TRBD2. This CDR3 spans 17 amino acids. J gave up 4 bases and V 4 bases, and 8 bases lay outside the gene matches. Germline assignment: CDR1 MNHEY and CDR2 SMNVEV (reference sequence). The CDR3 DNA is TGTGCCAGCAGTTCAGCTCTAGCGGGAGGGGCATACAATGAGCAGTTCTTC. Residues: CASSSALAGGAYNEQFF.

V usage is TRBV9 and J usage is TRBJ1-2; tentative D call: TRBD1 (5 bases). The ends were cut back, 0 bases at V and 3 bases at J, with 12 bases in the middle. The CDR3 is 15 residues long. Looked up from germline, CDR1 is SGDLS and CDR2 is YYNGEE. CDR3 protein: CASSVEGLGDYGYTF. CDR3 coding DNA: TGTGCCAGCAGCGTAGAGGGGTTGGGGGACTATGGCTACACCTTC.

J is TRBJ2-2 and V is TRBV9; D is unresolved. From germline, CDR1 is SGDLS and CDR2 YYNGEE. The CDR3 is made up of 15 amino acids. V lost 0 bases to trimming and J lost 7 bases, with 13 bases between them. CDR3 sequence: CASSVVAEVHGELFF. The DNA of the CDR3 is TGTGCCAGCAGCGTAGTGGCAGAAGTCCACGGGGAGCTGTTTTTT.

This chain uses TRBV13 with TRBJ2-3; D gene uncertain. The germline V gene has CDR1 PRHDT and CDR2 FYEKMQ (reference sequence). The ends were cut back, 0 bases at V and 0 bases at J, with 7 bases in the middle. The CDR3 totals 15 residues. This CDR3 reads CASSLGVDSTDTQYF. The CDR3 DNA sequence: TGTGCCAGCAGCTTAGGGGTGGATAGCACAGATACGCAGTATTTT. Drawing the rest from reference TRBV13 and TRBJ2-3, the complete variable domain is AAGVIQSPRHLIKEKRETATLKCYPIPRHDTVYWYQQGPGQDPQFLISFYEKMQSDKGSIPDRFSAQQFSDYHSELNMSSLELGDSALYFCASSLGVDSTDTQYFGPGTRLTVL.

The chain recombines TRBV19 with TRBJ2-3; 9 bases fit TRBD1. The CDR3 extends over 15 amino acids. J gave up 5 bases and V 8 bases, and 11 bases lay outside the gene matches. Germline lookup yields CDR1 LNHDA and CDR2 SQIVND (reference sequence). CDR3 DNA: TGTGCCAGTGAGATTACAGGGGGCGAGGGAGATACGCAGTATTTT. It translates to CASEITGGEGDTQYF.

The V call is TRBV7-2, the J call TRBJ2-3; TRBD2 agrees at 10 bases. In germline, CDR1 is SGHTA, CDR2 FQGNSA. The CDR3 covers 16 residues. V shed 2 bases and J 6 bases; nucleotides not matched to a gene: 8. This CDR3 reads CASSLRLAGVGDTQYF. CDR3 in DNA: TGTGCCAGCAGCTTACGGCTAGCGGGAGTCGGGGATACGCAGTATTTT.

CDR3 sequence reads: CASSVLQDPSYGYTF. The CDR3 DNA reads TGTGCCAGCAGTGTTTTACAGGACCCCTCTTATGGCTACACCTTC. The genes are TRBV6-1 and TRBJ1-2; a weak D match, TRBD1 (5 bases). Per the germline V gene, CDR1 is MNHNS and CDR2 is SASEGT. The CDR3 consists of 15 residues. Deletions cut 4 bases from V and 5 bases from J, with 17 bases between.

This chain links TRBV7-6 with TRBJ2-1; 8 nucleotides align to TRBD2. Germline-derived CDR1 and CDR2 are SGHVS and FNYEAQ. The trim removed 2 bases at V and 9 bases at J, leaving 15 bases unmatched. The CDR3 is made up of 17 amino acids. The CDR3 loop reads CASSLMFIGTRRSEQFF. In DNA, the CDR3 is TGTGCCAGCAGCTTAATGTTTATCGGGACTAGGAGGAGTGAGCAGTTCTTC.

The rearrangement links TRBV6-1 to TRBJ2-3; TRBD2 matches 10 bases. Germline V CDR1 and CDR2: MNHNS, SASEGT. CDR3 length: 14 residues. V shed 6 bases, J shed 3 bases, and the junction held 3 bases outside the gene matches. The CDR3 DNA sequence: TGTGCCAGCAGCCCGACTAGCGGGACAGATACGCAGTATTTT. Translating gives CASSPTSGTDTQYF.

The CDR3 spells CASSLTAGAYEQYF. The DNA for the CDR3 is TGTGCCAGCAGCTTGACAGCGGGGGCCTACGAGCAGTACTTC. The chain uses TRBV5-5 and TRBJ2-7, with 8 bases that match TRBD2. Looked up from germline, CDR1 is SGHKS and CDR2 is YYEKEE (reference sequence). V shed 1 base and J 2 bases; nucleotides not matched to a gene: 2. The length of the CDR3 is 14 residues.

The V call is TRBV6-5, the J call TRBJ2-3; D is undetermined. Trimming removed 0 bases at V and 4 bases at J, with 5 bases between. The CDR3 contains 13 residues. Germline V CDR1 and CDR2: MNHEY, SVGAGI. CDR3: CASSYSGSDTQYF. The CDR3 bases are TGTGCCAGCAGTTACTCTGGGTCAGATACGCAGTATTTT.

CDR3 in amino acids: CATSSRTVSGELFF. CDR3 nucleotide sequence: TGTGCCACCAGCAGCAGGACGGTCTCCGGGGAGCTGTTTTTT. V usage is TRBV15 and J usage is TRBJ2-2; D remains ambiguous. V was pared by 3 bases and J by 6 bases, with 11 bases between. The germline CDR1 and CDR2 sequences are LNHNV and YYDKDF (reference sequence). The length of the CDR3 is 14 residues. The variable domain in full, completed from reference TRBV15 and TRBJ2-2, reads DAMVIQNPRYQVTQFGKPVTLSCSQTLNHNVMYWYQQKSSQAPKLLFHYYDKDFNNEADTPDNFQSRRPNTSFCFLDIRSPGLGDTAMYLCATSSRTVSGELFFGEGSRLTVL.

This clone showed up just a few times. The J gene is TRBJ2-5, the V gene TRBV7-2; 7 nucleotides match TRBD2. This CDR3 contains 11 residues. The V segment lost 4 bases and the J segment 7 bases; nucleotides outside the gene matches: 0. Germline V gene data show CDR1 as SGHTA and CDR2 as FQGNSA. The CDR3 nucleotides are TGTGCCAGCAGCTCGGGGGGGACCCAGTACTTC. Protein: CASSSGGTQYF.

The J gene is TRBJ2-1, the V gene TRBV19; TRBD2 agrees at 7 bases. With V trimmed by 1 base and J by 6 bases, 12 bases remained unmatched. From germline, CDR1 is LNHDA and CDR2 SQIVND (reference sequence). The CDR3 loop spans 17 amino acids. The CDR3 here is CASSIVAGTTLSNEQFF. Here the CDR3 DNA reads TGTGCCAGTAGTATAGTGGCCGGGACTACCCTATCCAATGAGCAGTTCTTC. Looking up the rest from reference TRBV19 and TRBJ2-1 gives the full variable domain: DGGITQSPKYLFRKEGQNVTLSCEQNLNHDAMYWYRQDPGQGLRLIYYSQIVNDFQKGDIAEGYSVSREKKESFPLTVTSAQKNPTAFYLCASSIVAGTTLSNEQFFGPGTRLTVL.

This rearrangement joins TRBV4-2 to TRBJ2-7; the match to TRBD2 covers 11 bases. Germline assignment: CDR1 LGHNA and CDR2 YNFKEQ. Trimming took 3 bases from V and 2 from J; bases not matched to a gene: 9. The length of the CDR3 is 17 residues. The CDR3 DNA is TGTGCCAGCAGCCAGGGACTCACTAGCGGGAGAACCTACGAGCAGTACTTC. This sequence encodes CASSQGLTSGRTYEQYF.

The rearrangement joins TRBV10-1 to TRBJ2-5; 7 bases agree with TRBD2. This CDR3 contains 15 residues. V shed 2 bases and J 1 base; nucleotides not matched to a gene: 4. Germline CDR1 WNHNN, CDR2 SYGVQD (reference sequence). This CDR3 reads CASSEIAGSQETQYF. DNA of the CDR3: TGCGCCAGCAGTGAGATAGCGGGCAGCCAAGAGACCCAGTACTTC.

The J gene is TRBJ2-7, the V gene TRBV5-1; D might be TRBD1 (6 bases). V was cut by 0 bases and J by 1 base, with 11 bases left in between. Per the germline V gene, CDR1 is SGHRS and CDR2 is YFSETQ. The CDR3 covers 15 residues. The CDR3 bases are TGCGCCAGCAGCTTGGAGGCAGGGGTGTCCTACGAGCAGTACTTC. Its protein is CASSLEAGVSYEQYF.

The V and J genes are TRBV5-4 and TRBJ1-3; D is ambiguous. From germline, CDR1 is SGHNT and CDR2 YYREEE (reference sequence). The V gene lost 4 bases and the J gene lost 5 bases, with 16 bases spanning the gap. This CDR3 region has 15 residues. The DNA for the CDR3 is TGTGCCAGCAGCAGTATGTCCGGTGCTCGAAACACCATATATTTT. Protein: CASSSMSGARNTIYF. The complete variable domain, with remaining parts taken from reference TRBV5-4 and TRBJ1-3, reads ETGVTQSPTHLIKTRGQQVTLRCSSQSGHNTVSWYQQALGQGPQFIFQYYREEENGRGNFPPRFSGLQFPNYSSELNVNALELDDSALYLCASSSMSGARNTIYFGEGSWLTVV.

The J gene is TRBJ1-2, the V gene TRBV19, with 11 bases aligning to TRBD1. Germline V gene sequence: CDR1 LNHDA, CDR2 SQIVND (reference sequence). The CDR3 loop spans 15 amino acids. V shed 9 bases, J shed 8 bases, and the junction held 14 bases outside the gene matches. This chain's CDR3 is CASRQAGQGVGGYTF. CDR3 in DNA: TGTGCCAGCCGCCAGGCGGGACAGGGGGTGGGAGGCTACACCTTC.